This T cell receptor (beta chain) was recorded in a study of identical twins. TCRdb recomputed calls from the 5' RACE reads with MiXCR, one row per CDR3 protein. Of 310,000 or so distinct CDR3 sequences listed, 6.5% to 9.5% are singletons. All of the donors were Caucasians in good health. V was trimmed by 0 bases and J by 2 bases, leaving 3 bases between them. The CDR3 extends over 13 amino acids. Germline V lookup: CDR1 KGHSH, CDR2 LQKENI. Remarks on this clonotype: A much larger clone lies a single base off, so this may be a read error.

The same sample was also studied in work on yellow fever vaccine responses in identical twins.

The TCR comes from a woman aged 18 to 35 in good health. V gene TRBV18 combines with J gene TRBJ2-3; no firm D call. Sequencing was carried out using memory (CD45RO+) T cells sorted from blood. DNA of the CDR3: TGTGCCAGCTCACCACCCCACACAGATACGCAGTATTTT. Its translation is CASSPPHTDTQYF.